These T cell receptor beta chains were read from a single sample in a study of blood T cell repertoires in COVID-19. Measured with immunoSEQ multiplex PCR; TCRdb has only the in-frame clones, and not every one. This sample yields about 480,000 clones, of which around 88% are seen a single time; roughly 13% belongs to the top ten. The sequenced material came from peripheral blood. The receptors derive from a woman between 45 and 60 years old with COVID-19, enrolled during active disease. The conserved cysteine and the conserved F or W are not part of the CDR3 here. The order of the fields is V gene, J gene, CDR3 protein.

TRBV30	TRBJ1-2	AWTRDRTNYGYT
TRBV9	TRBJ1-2	ASSVGGRADYGYT
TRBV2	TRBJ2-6	AAGGQGPGANVLT
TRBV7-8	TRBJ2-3	ASSPRLAGGYTDTQY
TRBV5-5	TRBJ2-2	ASSLARDTGELF
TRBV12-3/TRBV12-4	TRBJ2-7	ASSNTGAEQY
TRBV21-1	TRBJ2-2	ASSKEARDRQPYTGELF
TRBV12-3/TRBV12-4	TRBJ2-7	ASSFRPEGEQY
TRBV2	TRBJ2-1	ASSVLRGGNNEQF
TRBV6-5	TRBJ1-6	ASSSPREGSPLH
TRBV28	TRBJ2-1	ASSSRNEQF
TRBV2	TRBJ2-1	ASKRQGAPNEQF
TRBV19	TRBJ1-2	ASSIGQGRYGYT
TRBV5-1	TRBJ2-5	ASSLEPSGGAYQETQY
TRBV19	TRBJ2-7	ASRGGQDPYEQY
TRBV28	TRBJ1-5	ASSRDRGRHSNQPQH
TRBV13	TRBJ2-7	ASSFLSGKGYEQY
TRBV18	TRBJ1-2	ASSPPTRGGYT
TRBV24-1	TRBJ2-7	ATSDTRQGSSYEQY
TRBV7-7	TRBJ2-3	ASSLAGSGEQY
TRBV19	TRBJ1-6	ASSFTGTEGSPLH
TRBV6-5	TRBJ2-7	ASSYFDRGGEQY
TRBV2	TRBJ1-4	ASSEVGGGPGKLF
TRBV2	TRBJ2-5	ASSEPFLAGGGETQY
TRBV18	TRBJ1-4	ASSSQQGGSEKLF
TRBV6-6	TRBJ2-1	ASSPTTLENNEQF
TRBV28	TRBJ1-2	ASSTTPGLSNYGYT
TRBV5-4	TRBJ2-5	ASSLGPSGGQETQY
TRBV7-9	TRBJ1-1	ASSLDSDTEAF
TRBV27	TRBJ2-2	ASSRGGSGELF
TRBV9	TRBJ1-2	ASSDLNYGYT
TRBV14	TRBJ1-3	ASSQAAGLGNTIY
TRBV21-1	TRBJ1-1	ASSKGEGAETEAF
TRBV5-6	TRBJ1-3	ASSLGPRSGNTIY
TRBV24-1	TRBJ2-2	ATSDPRQGSGGELF
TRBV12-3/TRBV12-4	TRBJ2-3	ASSVMGADTQY
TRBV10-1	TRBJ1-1	ASSFTQGEAF
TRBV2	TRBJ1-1	ASKGGWGRTEAF
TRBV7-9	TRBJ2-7	ASSPGQISVHEQY
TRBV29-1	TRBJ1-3	SVCRGTGNTIY